This TCR beta chain was identified in a study of blood T cell repertoires in COVID-19. As for the study in general: COVID-19 samples from acute and convalescent phases originated in the United States, Italy and Spain.

Clones were read by immunoSEQ multiplex PCR, and TCRdb kept only the in-frame ones, dropping some. The data show around 200,000 clones, around 80% seen once. This receptor was taken from a woman aged 70-85 years with COVID-19, enrolled during active disease. The sequenced sample was peripheral blood.

The chain's CDR3 is CASSIDRGLGNQPQHF. The CDR3 DNA reads as TGTGCCAGTAGTATCGACAGGGGGCTAGGCAATCAGCCCCAGCATTTT. The V call is TRBV19, the J call TRBJ1-5; 10 bases align to TRBD1. This CDR3 contains 16 residues. Germline V gene data show CDR1 as LNHDA and CDR2 as SQIVND (reference sequence). The trim removed 3 bases at V and 2 bases at J, leaving 4 bases unmatched.